This T cell receptor (beta chain) appears in the sequencing data of a study of CD8+CD57+ T cells in acquired aplastic anemia. Study in general: Sorted CD4+ plus CD8+ cells gave DNA averaging roughly 3.5 ug. Healthy donors had, on average, about 9.9 million reads for their CD4+ cells. Notes on the study in general: Patients and controls had CD8+ Simpson's diversity values that were not significantly distinct. Overlapping CD8+ CDR3 repertoires of patients and controls contained around 31 shared sequences.

The CDR3 consists of 15 residues. V dropped 4 bases and J dropped 8 bases, with 20 bases sitting between them. Germline loops: CDR1 LGHNA, CDR2 YSLEER. It was genomic DNA that served as the template for profiling TCR beta VDJ and CDR3. TCRdb recomputed calls from the reads with MiXCR, one row per CDR3 protein. The sample consists of hundreds of thousands of distinct CDR3 sequences, 60% to 80% of them appearing once. This clonotype was seen many times. Its antigen is unidentified. The rearrangement links TRBV4-3 to TRBJ1-2, with D perhaps matching TRBD1 (6 bases). The receptor comes from a human donor in good health, serving as a control. Sequenced sample: sorted CD4+, CD8+, or CD8+CD57+ T cells (not recorded which) from PBMCs. The CDR3 region has the DNA TGCGCCAGCAGCCGATACGGCAGGGGCCAGGGGGGCTACACCTTC. It encodes CASSRYGRGQGGYTF.